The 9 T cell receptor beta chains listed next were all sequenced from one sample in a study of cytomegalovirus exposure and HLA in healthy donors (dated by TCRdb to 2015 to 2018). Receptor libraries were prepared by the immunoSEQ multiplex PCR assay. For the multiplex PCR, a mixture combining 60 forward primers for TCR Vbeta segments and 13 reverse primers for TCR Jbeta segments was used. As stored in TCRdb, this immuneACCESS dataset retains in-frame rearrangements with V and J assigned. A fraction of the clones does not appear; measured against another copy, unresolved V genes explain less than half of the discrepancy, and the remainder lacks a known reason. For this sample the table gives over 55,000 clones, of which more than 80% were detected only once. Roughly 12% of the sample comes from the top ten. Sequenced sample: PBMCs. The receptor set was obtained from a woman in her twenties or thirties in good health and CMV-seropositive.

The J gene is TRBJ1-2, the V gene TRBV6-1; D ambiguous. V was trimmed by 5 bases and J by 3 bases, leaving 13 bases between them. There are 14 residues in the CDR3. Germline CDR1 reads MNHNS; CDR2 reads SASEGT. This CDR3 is CASSYLKSDYGYTF. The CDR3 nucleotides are TGTGCCAGCAGTTATCTGAAATCGGACTATGGCTACACCTTC.

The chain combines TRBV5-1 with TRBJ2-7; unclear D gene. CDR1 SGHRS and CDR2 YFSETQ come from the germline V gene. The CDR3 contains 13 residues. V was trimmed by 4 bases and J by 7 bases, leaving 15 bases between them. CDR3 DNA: TGCGCCAGCAGCCTTGCCCTAGTATGGGAGCAGTACTTC. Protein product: CASSLALVWEQYF.

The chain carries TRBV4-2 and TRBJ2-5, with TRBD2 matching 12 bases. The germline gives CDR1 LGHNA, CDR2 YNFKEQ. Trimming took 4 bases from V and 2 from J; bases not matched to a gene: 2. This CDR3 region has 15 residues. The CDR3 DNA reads TGTGCCAGCAGCCTAGGGACTAGCGGGCAAGAGACCCAGTACTTC. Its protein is CASSLGTSGQETQYF.

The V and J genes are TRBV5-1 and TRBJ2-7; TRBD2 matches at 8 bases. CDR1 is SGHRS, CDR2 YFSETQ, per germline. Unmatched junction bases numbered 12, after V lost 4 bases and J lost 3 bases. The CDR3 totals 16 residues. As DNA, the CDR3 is TGCGCCAGCAGCCTGGGCGGACTAGCTGGGAACTACGAGCAGTACTTC. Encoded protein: CASSLGGLAGNYEQYF.

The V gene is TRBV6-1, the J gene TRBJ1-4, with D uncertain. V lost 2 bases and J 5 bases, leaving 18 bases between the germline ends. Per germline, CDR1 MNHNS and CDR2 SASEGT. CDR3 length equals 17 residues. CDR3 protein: CASSEPRRGKINEKLFF. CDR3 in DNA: TGTGCCAGCAGTGAACCTCGTCGGGGAAAGATAAATGAAAAACTGTTTTTT.

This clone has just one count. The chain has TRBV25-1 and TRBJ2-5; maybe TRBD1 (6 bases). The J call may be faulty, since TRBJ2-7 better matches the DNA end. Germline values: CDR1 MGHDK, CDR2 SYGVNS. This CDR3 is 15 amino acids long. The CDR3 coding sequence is TGTGCCAGCAGGCATTGGGCGACAGGCTACTACGAGCAGTACTTC. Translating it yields CASRHWATGYYEQYF.

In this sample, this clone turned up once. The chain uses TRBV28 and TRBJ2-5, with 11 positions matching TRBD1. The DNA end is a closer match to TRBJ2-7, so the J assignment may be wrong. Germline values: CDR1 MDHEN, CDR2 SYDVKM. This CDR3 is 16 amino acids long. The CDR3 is CASSRDRGTIPYEQYF. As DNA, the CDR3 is TGTGCCAGCAGCCGGGACAGGGGGACTATTCCCTACGAGCAGTACTTC.

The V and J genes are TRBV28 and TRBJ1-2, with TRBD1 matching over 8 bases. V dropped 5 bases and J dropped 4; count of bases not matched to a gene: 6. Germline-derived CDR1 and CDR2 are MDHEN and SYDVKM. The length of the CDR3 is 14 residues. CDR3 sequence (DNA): TGTGCCAGCAGTCGAACCGGGACAGGCTATGGCTACACCTTC. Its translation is CASSRTGTGYGYTF.

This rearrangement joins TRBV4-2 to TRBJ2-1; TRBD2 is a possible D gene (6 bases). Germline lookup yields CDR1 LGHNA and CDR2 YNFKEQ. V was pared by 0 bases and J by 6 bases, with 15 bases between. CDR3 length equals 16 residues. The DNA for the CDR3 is TGTGCCAGCAGCCAAGATGGGCAGGGAGGCGGCAATGAGCAGTTCTTC. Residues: CASSQDGQGGGNEQFF.